The rows below give T cell receptor beta chains drawn from one sample of a study of blood T cells in healthy people across ages. TCRdb independently ran MiXCR on the 5' RACE reads; one entry per CDR3 protein. The sample has some 1.7 million distinct CDR3 sequences; 28% are singletons. Sequenced: blood. These receptors were collected from a woman aged 25 to 39 in good health. Each CDR3 is given with its conserved first and last residue. Each record gives: clone size, V gene, J gene, D gene, CDR3 length, CDR3 DNA, CDR3 protein. D genes are given only for firm matches. Expanded clones get a size class; other rows say once, few or many, or leave the size out.

NA	TRBV10-3	TRBJ2-7	NA	15	TGTGCCATCAGTGACCAGGGTGACAGTACCTACGAGCAGTACTTC	CAISDQGDSTYEQYF
NA	TRBV28	TRBJ2-7	TRBD2	13	TGTGCCAGCAGTTCATGGACTAGGAGTGAGCAGTACTTC	CASSSWTRSEQYF
NA	TRBV20-1	TRBJ1-1	NA	14	TGCAGTGCTCCAGCCAGGGGACCCAACACTGTAGCTTTCTTT	CSAPARGPNTVAFF
many	TRBV10-3	TRBJ2-5	TRBD1	13	TGTGCCATCAGTAGGGACAGCCGGGAGACCCAGTACTTC	CAISRDSRETQYF
many	TRBV7-6	TRBJ2-7	NA	11	TGTGCCAGCAGTATCACTTGTTGGGAGTACTTC	CASSITCWEYF
NA	TRBV20-1	TRBJ2-1	TRBD2	15	TGCAGTGCTCCCGGGACTAGCGGGGGGAGTGCTGAGCAGTTCTTC	CSAPGTSGGSAEQFF
NA	TRBV24-1	TRBJ1-5	NA	16	TGTGCCACCAGTGACTCCTGGCAGGGCCGCAATCAGCCCCAGCATTTT	CATSDSWQGRNQPQHF
NA	TRBV28	TRBJ2-1	NA	14	TGTGCCAGCAGCATCCGCCGAGGGAAGAATGAGCAGTTCTTC	CASSIRRGKNEQFF
few	TRBV29-1	TRBJ1-1	NA	14	TGCAGCGTTGAAGGGTTCGGGTCGAACACTGAAGCTTTCTTT	CSVEGFGSNTEAFF
few	TRBV9	TRBJ2-7	NA	14	TGTGCCAGCACTTTCGGGAGTACTTCCTACGAGCAGTACTTC	CASTFGSTSYEQYF
few	TRBV28	TRBJ1-2	NA	13	TGTGCCAGCAGTTTCTCGTCTAACTATGGCTACACCTTC	CASSFSSNYGYTF
NA	TRBV6-2/TRBV6-3	TRBJ2-1	NA	16	TGTGCCAGCAGTTACTCGACGGCTAGCCGCTACAATGAGCAGTTCTTC	CASSYSTASRYNEQFF
many	TRBV27	TRBJ2-7	TRBD2	20	TGTGCCAGCAGAACATCAACTCGGACTAGCGGGGGGCTTAACTCCTACGAGCAGTACTTC	CASRTSTRTSGGLNSYEQYF
few	TRBV7-2	TRBJ2-1	TRBD2	16	TGTGCCAGCAGCCCGGGAGGTAGCGGGGGTTGGGATGAGCAGTTCTTC	CASSPGGSGGWDEQFF
NA	TRBV28	TRBJ2-7	NA	11	TGTGCCAGCAGTTCGGACGGGAGAACGTACTTC	CASSSDGRTYF
NA	TRBV5-1	TRBJ2-3	TRBD2	14	TGCGCCAGCAGCTACCGACTAGCGGAAGATACGCAGTATTTT	CASSYRLAEDTQYF
NA	TRBV29-1	TRBJ2-5	NA	15	TGCAGCATCTCAAGCGGAGCGGACTACTACAATGGGCAGTACTTC	CSISSGADYYNGQYF
many	TRBV10-3	TRBJ2-3	NA	15	TGTGCCATCAGTGGGTACGGTGTGAATACAGATACGCAGTATTTT	CAISGYGVNTDTQYF
many	TRBV7-2	TRBJ2-7	NA	15	TGTGCCAGCAGCTCAGAGCGGGACAACTCCTACGAGCAGTACTTC	CASSSERDNSYEQYF
NA	TRBV5-1	TRBJ2-7	TRBD1	14	TGCGCCAGCAGCTTTTCGCAGGGGGCCTACGAGCAGTACTTC	CASSFSQGAYEQYF
few	TRBV12-3/TRBV12-4	TRBJ2-1	NA	16	TGTGCCAGCAGTTTAGCAGGGCAGGTGGCCTACAATGAGCAGTTCTTC	CASSLAGQVAYNEQFF
NA	TRBV3-1	TRBJ1-1	NA	15	TGTGCCAGCAGCCAAACCCCGCGGGAGAACACTGAAGCTTTCTTT	CASSQTPRENTEAFF
NA	TRBV6-6	TRBJ1-5	NA	14	TGTGCCAACAGTTACGATAAGGGGGATCAGCCCCAGCATTTT	CANSYDKGDQPQHF
NA	TRBV28	TRBJ1-2	NA	13	TGTGCCACGTGGACACCCAACAACTATGGCTACACCTTC	CATWTPNNYGYTF
few	TRBV11-2	TRBJ2-5	NA	16	TGTACCAGCAGCTTAGTGGCTAGCGCACGCCAAGAGACCCAGTACTTC	CTSSLVASARQETQYF
many	TRBV9	TRBJ2-3	NA	13	TGTGCCAGCAGCGTCGGCCCGTTAGATACGCAGTATTTT	CASSVGPLDTQYF